The table lists the clone carrying this TCR beta chain with a few counts. The antigen is unknown. It was through 5'RACE template switching that TCR cDNA was made, with a universal primer site and UMIs added. From the 5' RACE reads, TCRdb called clonotypes with MiXCR, one entry per CDR3 protein. The sample has 450,000 to 550,000 distinct CDR3 sequences; roughly a fifth are singletons. Germline-derived CDR1 and CDR2 are MNHEY and SMNVEV (reference sequence). The CDR3 is 13 residues long. The V and J ends lost 4 bases and 6 bases respectively, with 11 bases between them. This entry comes from a study of T cells after yellow fever vaccination. Study-wide findings and caveats: Secondary responses were weaker yet peaked faster, day 5 versus 15.

The source of this sequence is a man between 18 and 29 years old who received the YFV17D yellow fever vaccine. The starting material was PBMCs, obtained around 3 weeks after the first yellow fever vaccination. This rearrangement joins TRBV27 to TRBJ2-3; either TRBD1 or TRBD2 may supply D (6 bases each). The CDR3 is CASSWGARDTQYF. The CDR3, as DNA: TGTGCCAGCAGTTGGGGGGCCAGGGATACGCAGTATTTT.